This TCR beta chain was retrieved from a study of blood T cell repertoires in COVID-19. Trimming took off 1 base at V and 0 bases at J, with 10 bases between the two ends. The CDR3 contains 15 residues. Looked up from germline, CDR1 is SGHDT and CDR2 is YYEEEE. The authors' processing: Reference gene primers were amplified, and this amplification served to estimate nucleated cell counts. Using immunoSEQ multiplex PCR, the repertoire was profiled, and TCRdb retains in-frame clones only, with some absent. V, J and clone size derive from that table, while D and trimming were established from the DNA sequence. This repertoire shows some 240,000 clones, around 84% found once; its top ten account for under 5%.

The rearrangement joins TRBV5-6 to TRBJ1-1; maybe TRBD1 (6 bases). The source material was PBMCs or T cells enriched from blood (not recorded which). The TCR sequence derives from a man aged 30 to 45 with acute COVID-19. In nucleotides, the CDR3 is TGTGCCAGCAGCTTGATGGGGGCCGTGAACACTGAAGCTTTCTTT. Translation gives CASSLMGAVNTEAFF.